Listed below are T cell receptor beta chains from one sample, sequenced in a study of T-cell reconstitution after alpha-beta-depleted transplantation in children. One entry per CDR3 protein results from TCRdb running MiXCR on the PCR reads. The top ten clones hold less than 2.5% of a sample with roughly 500,000 distinct CDR3 sequences, roughly 33% of them seen once. The source was PBMCs from the stem cell graft donor, collected from the stem cell graft. The receptors derive from a human donor who donated a stem cell graft to a child with aplastic anemia. CDR3s include the opening cysteine and the closing phenylalanine or tryptophan. Fields, in order: clone size, J gene, D gene, V gene, CDR3 protein, CDR3 DNA. D genes are given only for firm matches. Where a row states a size, it is once, few, many or the class of an expanded clone; other rows omit it.

>.|TRBJ1-1|.|TRBV20-1
CSASRALPDTEAFF
TGCAGTGCTAGTAGGGCGCTCCCAGACACTGAAGCTTTCTTT
>.|TRBJ1-1|TRBD1|TRBV18
CASSPYNTGENTEAFF
TGTGCCAGCTCACCTTATAATACAGGGGAGAACACTGAAGCTTTCTTT
>few|TRBJ2-1|TRBD2|TRBV6-1
CASSPLAGGNNEQFF
TGTGCCAGCAGCCCCCTAGCGGGAGGGAACAATGAGCAGTTCTTC
>.|TRBJ2-1|.|TRBV20-1
CSARDLENYNEQFF
TGCAGTGCTAGAGATCTAGAAAACTACAATGAGCAGTTCTTC
>few|TRBJ1-4|.|TRBV15
CATSAYSEIEKLFF
TGTGCCACCAGCGCCTACTCAGAAATAGAAAAACTGTTTTTT
>.|TRBJ2-3|TRBD2|TRBV20-1
CSAGTSGSRSDTQYF
TGCAGTGCTGGAACCAGCGGGAGCCGCTCAGATACGCAGTATTTT
>.|TRBJ2-5|.|TRBV6-1
CASSHGETGVRETQYF
TGTGCCAGCAGCCACGGGGAGACAGGCGTAAGAGAGACCCAGTACTTC
>.|TRBJ2-3|.|TRBV7-2
CASGGPSTDTQYF
TGTGCCAGCGGCGGACCTAGCACAGATACGCAGTATTTT
>.|TRBJ2-6|TRBD1|TRBV12-3/TRBV12-4
CASSSTGGEGANVLTF
TGTGCCAGCAGCTCCACAGGGGGAGAAGGGGCCAACGTCCTGACTTTC
>few|TRBJ2-7|TRBD2|TRBV5-1
CASSFASGSSYEQYF
TGCGCCAGCAGCTTCGCTAGCGGGTCGTCCTACGAGCAGTACTTC
>few|TRBJ1-1|.|TRBV29-1
CSVEVSGTAYTEAFF
TGCAGCGTTGAAGTATCCGGGACGGCCTACACTGAAGCTTTCTTT
>.|TRBJ1-2|TRBD1|TRBV19
CASSRARDRAPYGYTF
TGTGCCAGTAGTAGAGCTCGTGACAGGGCCCCTTATGGCTACACCTTC
>.|TRBJ2-1|TRBD1|TRBV19
CASSIGRGTGAYEQFF
TGTGCCAGTAGTATAGGCCGTGGGACAGGGGCGTATGAGCAGTTCTTC
>.|TRBJ2-1|TRBD2|TRBV7-2
CASSLASGRYEQFF
TGTGCCAGCAGCTTAGCTAGCGGGAGGTATGAGCAGTTCTTC
>.|TRBJ2-1|.|TRBV5-1
CASSLERNYNEQFF
TGCGCCAGCAGCTTGGAGCGGAACTACAATGAGCAGTTCTTC
>.|TRBJ2-1|TRBD2|TRBV7-2
CASSLRLAGVNNEQFF
TGTGCCAGCAGCTTGCGACTAGCGGGAGTTAATAATGAGCAGTTCTTC
>few|TRBJ1-5|.|TRBV29-1
CSVAETGHFKDNQPQHF
TGCAGCGTTGCGGAGACGGGACACTTTAAAGACAATCAGCCCCAGCATTTT
>.|TRBJ1-4|.|TRBV12-3/TRBV12-4
CASSLADPTNEKLFF
TGTGCCAGCAGTTTGGCGGACCCAACTAATGAAAAACTGTTTTTT
>few|TRBJ2-1|.|TRBV3-1
CASSQVNGSIGNEQFF
TGTGCCAGCAGCCAAGTAAACGGGAGCATCGGCAATGAGCAGTTCTTC
>.|TRBJ1-1|.|TRBV28
CASSLEQLNTEAFF
TGTGCCAGCAGTTTAGAACAGTTGAACACTGAAGCTTTCTTT
>.|TRBJ2-7|TRBD2|TRBV20-1
CSANRGQYWGTSGRINEQYF
TGCAGTGCGAACAGAGGGCAGTATTGGGGGACTAGCGGGAGAATCAACGAGCAGTACTTC
>.|TRBJ1-4|.|TRBV6-6
CASSRVGEKLFF
TGTGCCAGCAGTCGAGTGGGTGAAAAACTGTTTTTT
>.|TRBJ2-3|.|TRBV11-2
CASSLGRTLRPDTQYF
TGTGCCAGCAGCTTAGGCCGGACTTTAAGGCCCGATACGCAGTATTTT
>.|TRBJ2-1|.|TRBV14
CASSLGRPPSQFF
TGTGCCAGCAGCCTCGGCAGGCCCCCCAGTCAGTTCTTC
>.|TRBJ1-6|TRBD1|TRBV7-2
CASSPRQGDNSPLHF
TGTGCCAGCAGCCCCCGACAGGGGGATAATTCACCCCTCCACTTT